A single sample gave rise to the 5 T cell receptor delta chains below, sequenced in a study of Vδ1+ human thymocytes. Overall study findings and caveats: Thymic TRG and TRD repertoires appeared highly polyclonal.

RNA was extracted from the cells and then reverse transcribed. The CDR3 regions were amplified by multiplex PCR from V-gene primers to a constant-region primer. TCRdb redid the clone calls on the multiplex PCR reads with CATT. The sample lists 80,000 or so delta-chain clones, approximately 34% occurring once. Their target antigens are unknown. Sequenced input: Vdelta1+ gamma-delta thymocytes from the thymus. Noted subset: FACS-sorted CD3+ TCRalphabeta- TCRVdelta1+ TCRVdelta2- thymocytes. These receptors all come from a boy in the first two years of life who had congenital heart surgery.

The rearrangement links TRDV1 to TRDJ1, with a possible D match to TRDD3 (6 bases). The V end was cut by 2 bases, the J end by 0 bases, with 34 bases between. Germline-derived CDR1 and CDR2 are TSWWSYY and QGS. This CDR3 comprises 23 residues. CDR3 nucleotide sequence: TGTGCTCTTGGGGAAACTATAAATGAACCCCCTGGGGTGCATCGGGGATACACCGATAAACTCATCTTT. Translating gives CALGETINEPPGVHRGYTDKLIF.

This clone was found a few times. The junction shows a germline mismatch at one end, possibly a read error. The V call is TRDV1, the J call TRDJ1, with a weak D call TRDD3 (7 bases). From germline, CDR1 is TSWWSYY and CDR2 QGS. The CDR3 is 20 amino acids. The CDR3 reads CALGEGSPPTRGDSTNKLIF. Written as DNA, the CDR3 is TGTGCTCTTGGGGAAGGGTCCCCTCCTACTAGAGGGGATAGCACCAATAAACTCATCTTT.

In its sample, this clone was seen a few times. The genes are TRDV1 and TRDJ1; 9 bases are shared with TRDD3. CDR1 and CDR2 (germline): TSWWSYY, QGS. CDR3 length: 18 residues. The junction had 20 bases not matched to a gene; V was cut back by 5 bases and J by 7 bases. In DNA, the CDR3 is TGTGCTCTTGGGATATACGGTCTGGGGATACGCGAGTGGCTTAAACTCATCTTT. The encoded protein is CALGIYGLGIREWLKLIF.

This clone turned up a few times. V and J are TRDV1 and TRDJ1, with 8 bases identical to TRDD2. The germline gives CDR1 TSWWSYY, CDR2 QGS. With V trimmed by 4 bases and J by 2 bases, 27 bases remained unmatched. The CDR3 contains 22 residues. For the CDR3, the DNA is TGTGCTCTTGGGGGACGTCTTCCTACCCGTACTGGGTTAATTTTGAATACCGATAAACTCATCTTT. It codes for CALGGRLPTRTGLILNTDKLIF.

This sequence joins TRDV1 and TRDJ1; D ambiguous. The germline V and J ends were trimmed by 0 bases and 3 bases, with 20 bases remaining between them. The germline CDR1 and CDR2 sequences are TSWWSYY and QGS. The CDR3 length is 18 residues. The CDR3 reads CALGELARSREGPDKLIF. The CDR3 bases are TGTGCTCTTGGGGAACTGGCGCGGTCACGAGAGGGACCCGATAAACTCATCTTT.